This TCR beta chain was recorded in a study of blood T cell repertoires in COVID-19. Study in general: Samples taken during acute and convalescent COVID-19 were collected in the United States, Italy and Spain. From T cells, B-cell-depleted T cells, or PBMCs came the material, which was cDNA or gDNA.

This CDR3 contains 14 residues. V lost 3 bases and J lost 0, with 8 bases in between. Germline V CDR1 and CDR2: SEHNR, FQNEAQ (reference sequence). Authors' analysis steps: From reference gene primer amplification, estimates of nucleated cell counts were derived. Sequenced by immunoSEQ multiplex PCR; TCRdb stores in-frame clones only, minus some. V and J calls plus clone size are reproduced from that table; the DNA served to infer D and trimming. The table has roughly 150,000 clones, 75% to 85% seen once. The TCR originated in a woman aged 45-60 years in a cohort sampled during active or convalescent COVID-19. The sequenced sample consisted of peripheral blood. V usage is TRBV7-9 and J usage is TRBJ1-1; D not resolved. CDR3: CASSLLAMNTEAFF. DNA for the CDR3: TGTGCCAGCAGCTTGCTGGCCATGAACACTGAAGCTTTCTTT.